These 29 T cell receptor beta chains came from one sample sequenced in a study of blood T cells in healthy people across ages. Next came a second PCR, run for about 6 to 11 cycles, which used a sample-barcoded 5' primer along with a J-beta primer mix. One entry per CDR3 protein results from TCRdb running MiXCR on the 5' RACE reads. Among approximately 800,000 distinct CDR3 sequences, about 34% were seen once, and the ten largest hold under 15%. Sequenced input: blood. These TCRs come from a man in his late teens or twenties in good health.

This clonotype was seen more than once but under ten times. V usage is TRBV4-3 and J usage is TRBJ2-6, with a weak D call TRBD2 (6 bases). Trimming removed 0 bases at V and 4 bases at J, with 10 bases between. The germline CDR1 and CDR2 sequences are LGHNA and YSLEER. The CDR3 is made up of 16 amino acids. The CDR3 loop is CASSQESAGGANVLTF. DNA of the CDR3: TGCGCCAGCAGCCAAGAGAGTGCGGGAGGGGCCAACGTCCTGACTTTC.

This clonotype showed up many times. V usage is TRBV7-2 and J usage is TRBJ2-7; 8 nucleotides match TRBD1. Trimming cost V 1 base and J 2 bases; bases outside gene matches: 4. Germline CDR1 is SGHTA and CDR2 is FQGNSA. The CDR3 loop spans 15 amino acids. The CDR3 nucleotides are TGTGCCAGCAGCTTAGGGACAGGGATCACCTACGAGCAGTACTTC. It encodes CASSLGTGITYEQYF.

CDR3 residues: CASSQDRLAGGFGELFF. As DNA, the CDR3 is TGCGCCAGCAGCCAAGATCGACTAGCGGGGGGGTTCGGGGAGCTGTTTTTT. The V call is TRBV4-3, the J call TRBJ2-2; 14 bases agree with TRBD2. With V trimmed by 0 bases and J by 7 bases, 4 bases remained unmatched. The V gene's germline CDR1 is LGHNA and CDR2 YSLEER. CDR3 size: 17 residues.

This clonotype appeared a few times. V usage is TRBV13 and J usage is TRBJ2-7; TRBD2 aligns across 8 bases. With the DNA end fitting TRBJ2-5 better, the J assignment may be wrong. The CDR3 is 15 residues long. Germline lookup yields CDR1 PRHDT and CDR2 FYEKMQ (reference sequence). In nucleotides, the CDR3 is TGTGCCAGCAGCTTCGGGACTAGATTATCGGAGACCCAGTACTTC. It codes for CASSFGTRLSETQYF.

This clonotype was seen only a few times. The chain has TRBV6-6 and TRBJ1-1; 8 bases are a match to TRBD1. In germline, CDR1 is MNHNY, CDR2 SVGAGI (reference sequence). The CDR3 is 16 amino acids. V gave up 6 bases and J gave up 0 bases; unmatched junction bases: 9. CDR3 sequence (DNA): TGTGCCAGCAGCCCGACAGGGGCCGGGGTGAACACTGAAGCTTTCTTT. It yields the protein CASSPTGAGVNTEAFF.

This chain uses TRBV6-5 with TRBJ1-6; D is undetermined. CDR3 length: 13 residues. Trimming took off 5 bases at V and 7 bases at J, with 9 bases between the two ends. Germline-derived CDR1 and CDR2 are MNHEY and SVGAGI. The CDR3 here is CASSNIGNSPLHF. Here the CDR3 DNA reads TGTGCCAGCAGTAATATCGGGAATTCACCCCTCCACTTT.

V usage is TRBV7-2 and J usage is TRBJ1-1, with D tentatively TRBD1 (6 bases). V was cut by 3 bases and J by 7 bases, with 12 bases left in between. The CDR3 contains 13 residues. CDR1 is SGHTA, CDR2 FQGNSA, per germline. The CDR3 reads CASSFDRRGEAFF. For the CDR3, the DNA is TGTGCCAGCAGCTTTGACAGGCGTGGTGAAGCTTTCTTT.

This clonotype has at least ten counts. The chain carries TRBV27 and TRBJ2-1, with TRBD1 matching 7 bases. The CDR3 contains 16 residues. Trimming at V came to 3 bases and at J to 8 bases, leaving 13 bases not matched to a gene. Germline V gene data show CDR1 as MNHEY and CDR2 as SMNVEV (reference sequence). CDR3 bases: TGTGCCAGCAGTTTTAAACGGGCCAGGGGGTCGCATGAGCAGTTCTTC. It codes for CASSFKRARGSHEQFF.

The chain uses TRBV6-2 or TRBV6-3 and TRBJ1-1; TRBD1 might be the D (5 bases). This CDR3 is 11 amino acids long. Germline assignment: CDR1 MNHEY and CDR2 SVGEGT. V lost 6 bases, J lost 8 bases, and 10 bases lay in between. This CDR3 is CASSKGQEAFF. Written as DNA, the CDR3 is TGTGCCAGCAGCAAAGGACAAGAAGCTTTCTTT.

The chain recombines TRBV7-2 with TRBJ1-6; perhaps TRBD1 as D (5 bases). Trimming removed 3 bases from V and 8 bases from J, with 14 bases in between. The CDR3 is 15 amino acids. Germline CDR1 is SGHTA and CDR2 is FQGNSA. The CDR3 protein is CASSFSGGTDSPLHF. DNA for the CDR3: TGTGCCAGCAGCTTCAGCGGGGGGACGGATTCACCCCTCCACTTT.

The V and J genes are TRBV27 and TRBJ2-5; TRBD1 aligns across 8 bases. V was pared by 6 bases and J by 11 bases, with 20 bases of the junction left unmatched. The CDR3 length is 16 residues. Looked up from germline, CDR1 is MNHEY and CDR2 is SMNVEV (reference sequence). For the CDR3, the DNA is TGTGCCAGCAGACTCCTGGGAGGACAGGGTGCCAATGAGCAGTACTTC. This translates into CASRLLGGQGANEQYF.

The J gene is TRBJ1-5, the V gene TRBV5-1; a possible D gene is TRBD1 (5 bases). CDR1 is SGHRS and CDR2 is YFSETQ in the germline V gene. Trimming removed 5 bases from V and 5 bases from J, with 17 bases in between. The CDR3 spans 15 residues. The CDR3, as DNA: TGCGCCAGCAGTCGACTACCAGGGTCGGATCAGCCCCAGCATTTT. It yields the protein CASSRLPGSDQPQHF.

The gene calls are TRBV4-1 and TRBJ2-5, with D tentatively TRBD1 (5 bases). Germline V gives CDR1 MGHRA, CDR2 YSYEKL. V lost 0 bases, J lost 6 bases, and 17 bases lay in between. The CDR3 length is 16 residues. This chain's CDR3 is CASSQEVGAATKTQYF. The CDR3 DNA is TGCGCCAGCAGCCAAGAAGTAGGGGCCGCAACGAAGACCCAGTACTTC.

The chain has TRBV20-1 and TRBJ2-3, with 10 positions matching TRBD1. V shed 5 bases and J 6 bases; nucleotides not matched to a gene: 8. The CDR3 length is 14 residues. Germline values: CDR1 DFQATT, CDR2 SNEGSKA (reference sequence). The CDR3 protein is CSAPGQGSMDTQYF. The DNA for the CDR3 is TGCAGTGCTCCGGGACAGGGGTCTATGGATACGCAGTATTTT.

This clonotype occurred once. The chain combines TRBV12-3 or TRBV12-4 with TRBJ2-7; TRBD1 or TRBD2 may be the D gene (5 bases each). The CDR3 is made up of 15 amino acids. V dropped 6 bases and J dropped 2 bases, with 17 bases sitting between them. As DNA, the CDR3 is TGTGCCAGCAGCCCGACCGGGACGTTAGCCTACGAGCAGTACTTC. It specifies CASSPTGTLAYEQYF.

As to this clonotype: This may arise from a read error, as a much more abundant clone is one base away. The V and J genes are TRBV12-3 or TRBV12-4 and TRBJ2-3; D may be TRBD2 (5 bases). V was trimmed by 8 bases and J by 4 bases, leaving 13 bases between them. The CDR3 is made up of 13 amino acids. CDR3 bases: TGTGCCAGCTGTCTGGTTAGCGCAGATACGCAGTATTTT. This codes for CASCLVSADTQYF.

This clonotype turned up a few times. The V gene is TRBV5-1, the J gene TRBJ2-1, with D uncertain. Trimming took off 0 bases at V and 7 bases at J, with 11 bases between the two ends. The germline CDR1 and CDR2 sequences are SGHRS and YFSETQ. The CDR3 sequence is 14 residues long. The CDR3 sequence is CASSLERVGNEQFF. CDR3 sequence (DNA): TGCGCCAGCAGCTTGGAAAGGGTGGGGAATGAGCAGTTCTTC.

The chain carries TRBV15 and TRBJ2-1; 9 nucleotides match TRBD1. Germline V gene data show CDR1 as LNHNV and CDR2 as YYDKDF (reference sequence). The CDR3 covers 15 residues. J gave up 8 bases and V 0 bases, and 5 bases lay outside the gene matches. CDR3 sequence: CATSRDRTGADEQFF. The CDR3, as DNA: TGTGCCACCAGCAGAGATCGGACAGGGGCCGATGAGCAGTTCTTC.

This clonotype has only a few counts. The chain recombines TRBV6-5 with TRBJ2-5; D is perhaps TRBD1 (7 bases). This CDR3 contains 15 residues. Germline assignment: CDR1 MNHEY and CDR2 SVGAGI. V was shortened by 0 bases and J by 2 bases, with 10 bases between the two germline ends. The CDR3 sequence: CASSYSRDRQETQYF. The CDR3 nucleotides are TGTGCCAGCAGTTACTCGCGGGACAGACAAGAGACCCAGTACTTC.

The table lists this clonotype with many counts. The chain is built from TRBV29-1 and TRBJ1-2, with no clear D. Germline CDR1 and CDR2: SQVTM and ANQGSEA. There are 11 residues in the CDR3. V was pared by 6 bases and J by 3 bases, with 8 bases between. The CDR3 is CSVAVDYGYTF. The CDR3 nucleotides are TGCAGCGTGGCCGTTGACTATGGCTACACCTTC.

This clonotype was seen many times. The rearrangement joins TRBV6-5 to TRBJ2-1; TRBD1 might be the D (7 bases). Germline CDR1 MNHEY, CDR2 SVGAGI. The CDR3 has 16 residues. Trimming removed 0 bases at V and 3 bases at J, with 12 bases between. The CDR3 sequence is CASSYSYRGLYNEQFF. In DNA, the CDR3 is TGTGCCAGCAGTTACTCGTACAGGGGACTCTACAATGAGCAGTTCTTC.

This chain links TRBV20-1 with TRBJ2-3, with D perhaps matching TRBD2 (5 bases). Germline CDR1 reads DFQATT; CDR2 reads SNEGSKA (reference sequence). CDR3 length: 14 residues. The CDR3 region has the DNA TGCAGCGGGGATGGGCCCCGATTCACAGATACGCAGTATTTT. Amino acid sequence: CSGDGPRFTDTQYF.

There are many counts of this clonotype. The chain employs TRBV12-3 or TRBV12-4 and TRBJ2-1, with TRBD2 as a possible D gene (6 bases). The V end lost 7 bases, the J end lost 0 bases, and 16 bases lay between the germline ends. The CDR3 runs 16 residues. The CDR3 is CASIGLGGSSYNEQFF. The CDR3 DNA sequence: TGTGCCAGCATTGGACTCGGGGGTAGCTCCTACAATGAGCAGTTCTTC.

This chain connects TRBV4-1 to TRBJ2-1, with a possible D match to TRBD1 (5 bases). Germline CDR1 MGHRA, CDR2 YSYEKL. The V and J ends lost 2 bases and 4 bases respectively, with 12 bases between them. The CDR3 runs to 15 residues. The CDR3 bases are TGCGCCAGCAGCCAACCGGCAGGGTTATACAATGAGCAGTTCTTC. This gives the protein CASSQPAGLYNEQFF.

This clonotype has only one observation. The chain links TRBV20-1 to TRBJ2-7; 8 bases line up with TRBD2. Germline-derived CDR1 and CDR2 are DFQATT and SNEGSKA (reference sequence). V dropped 4 bases and J dropped 7; count of bases not matched to a gene: 18. The CDR3 loop spans 16 amino acids. The DNA of the CDR3 is TGCAGTGCTACGGGACTAGTGGAGGTCCGTACCGATGAGCAGTACTTC. Its translation is CSATGLVEVRTDEQYF.

The J gene is TRBJ1-1, the V gene TRBV10-2; D possibly corresponds to TRBD1 (6 bases). Between the trimmed V and J ends, which lost 3 bases and 8 bases, there was a span of 13 bases. CDR1 is WSHSY and CDR2 is SAAADI in the germline V gene. The length of the CDR3 is 13 residues. This CDR3 reads CASSDPRTAEAFF. In DNA, the CDR3 is TGCGCCAGCAGTGACCCCCGGACAGCCGAAGCTTTCTTT.

In regard to this clonotype: This may be a read error, as it is one base from a much larger clone. V usage is TRBV20-1 and J usage is TRBJ1-2; 8 nucleotides align to TRBD1. This CDR3 is 17 amino acids long. Germline assignment: CDR1 DFQATT and CDR2 SNEGSKA (reference sequence). The trim removed 5 bases at V and 0 bases at J, leaving 14 bases unmatched. In nucleotides, the CDR3 is TGCAGTGCTTTCTCTCCGGGACAGGTGTCTACTAACTATGGCTACACCTTC. Translated: CSAFSPGQVSTNYGYTF.

This clonotype has more than one count but fewer than ten. The CDR3 here is CASSLGGVQNEQFF. In DNA, the CDR3 is TGTGCCAGCAGCTTAGGGGGGGTACAGAATGAGCAGTTCTTC. The chain couples TRBV7-6 to TRBJ2-1, with D possibly matching TRBD2 (6 bases). The CDR3 runs 14 residues. V shed 1 base and J shed 7 bases, with 11 bases lying between them. Germline V gene lookup returns CDR1 SGHVS and CDR2 FNYEAQ.

The chain carries TRBV9 and TRBJ2-1; either TRBD1 or TRBD2 may fit D (6 bases each). The CDR3 runs to 15 residues. V lost 5 bases, J lost 6 bases, and 18 bases lay in between. CDR1 and CDR2 (germline): SGDLS, YYNGEE. The CDR3: CASSQEGVARNEQFF. The CDR3 DNA reads TGTGCCAGCAGTCAGGAGGGGGTGGCACGCAATGAGCAGTTCTTC. Full variable domain (rest looked up from reference TRBV9 and TRBJ2-1): DSGVTQTPKHLITATGQRVTLRCSPRSGDLSVYWYQQSLDQGLQFLIQYYNGEERAKGNILERFSAQQFPDLHSELNLSSLELGDSALYFCASSQEGVARNEQFFGPGTRLTVL.